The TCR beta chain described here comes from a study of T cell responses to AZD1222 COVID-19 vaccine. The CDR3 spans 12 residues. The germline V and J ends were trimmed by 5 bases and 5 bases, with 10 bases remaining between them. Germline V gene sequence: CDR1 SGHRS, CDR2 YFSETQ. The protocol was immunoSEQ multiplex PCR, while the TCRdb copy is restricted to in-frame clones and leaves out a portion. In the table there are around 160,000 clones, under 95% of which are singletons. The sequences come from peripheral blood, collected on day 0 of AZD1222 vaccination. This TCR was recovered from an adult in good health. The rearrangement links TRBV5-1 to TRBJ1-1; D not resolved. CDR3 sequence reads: CASSPPGTEAFF. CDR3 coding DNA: TGCGCCAGCAGTCCCCCGGGTACTGAAGCTTTCTTT.